What follows describes a single T cell receptor beta chain. Measured with immunoSEQ multiplex PCR; TCRdb has only the in-frame clones, and not every one. This table holds hundreds of thousands of clones, about nine tenths found once. This record belongs to a study of Ad26.COV2.S vaccination and SARS-CoV-2 variants. Study at large: Doses of Ad26.COV2.S were injected into muscle once or twice, 56 days apart.

Treatment: around 19 received Ad26.COV2.S at low or high dose, single or two shots; roughly 5 received placebo; per-sample allocation not given. It was on day 63 after the first vaccine or placebo injection that samples were taken. Boston provided a donor who was an adult aged 18-55 years. Deletions cut 8 bases from V and 0 bases from J, with 13 bases between. Per germline, CDR1 SGHVS and CDR2 FQNEAQ. The CDR3 has 14 amino acids. This clonotype was sampled from a person between 18 and 65 years old who received the Ad26.COV2.S COVID-19 vaccine or a placebo. The chain has TRBV7-8 and TRBJ1-1; tentative D call: TRBD1 (5 bases). Sequences were derived from peripheral blood, sampled in a trial of Ad26.COV2.S vaccine versus placebo. Written as DNA, the CDR3 is TGTGCCAGCGGGACGCAGAACATGAACACTGAAGCTTTCTTT. This codes for CASGTQNMNTEAFF.